Below are 30 T cell receptor beta chains sequenced from a single sample in a study of blood T cell repertoires in COVID-19 (dated by TCRdb to 2018 to 2021). The method behind the library was the immunoSEQ multiplex PCR assay. Entries here come from immuneACCESS through TCRdb and include only in-frame sequences with V and J called. Some clones fail to appear in such tables; in the studies checked, an unresolved V gene covers under half of the shortfall, and the cause of the remainder is unknown. The sample table records approximately 300,000 clones; around nine tenths of these occur just once. Clones ranked in the top ten supply 6% to 7% of the sample. The specimen was peripheral blood. All receptors come from a woman in her 30s with COVID-19, enrolled during active disease.

V and J are TRBV2 and TRBJ2-7, with D maybe TRBD1 (6 bases). From germline, CDR1 is SNHLY and CDR2 FYNNEI. The CDR3 covers 14 residues. The V gene lost 6 bases and the J gene lost 3 bases, with 15 bases spanning the gap. The CDR3 DNA follows: TGTGCCAGCAGCCGTTTGGACAGCTTCTACGAGCAGTACTTC. Translation: CASSRLDSFYEQYF.

The rearrangement joins TRBV7-8 to TRBJ1-4, with 8 nucleotides matching TRBD1. V shed 3 bases, J shed 6 bases, and the junction held 9 bases outside the gene matches. The CDR3 sequence is 16 residues long. Germline assignment: CDR1 SGHVS and CDR2 FQNEAQ. The CDR3 sequence is CASSLNRRQGHEKLFF. The DNA of the CDR3 is TGTGCCAGCAGCTTGAATCGGAGACAGGGGCATGAAAAACTGTTTTTT. Supplemented by reference TRBV7-8 and TRBJ1-4, the full variable domain reads GAGVSQSPRYKVAKRGQDVALRCDPISGHVSLFWYQQALGQGPEFLTYFQNEAQLDKSGLPSDRFFAERPEGSVSTLKIQRTQQEDSAVYLCASSLNRRQGHEKLFFGSGTQLSVL.

The rearrangement joins TRBV19 to TRBJ1-2, with 8 bases lining up with TRBD1. V trimming: 2 bases; J trimming: 3 bases; junction bases outside the gene matches: 5. Per germline, CDR1 LNHDA and CDR2 SQIVND (reference sequence). This CDR3 spans 15 amino acids. In nucleotides, the CDR3 is TGTGCCAGTAGTATATGGCAGGGGGCGGACTATGGCTACACCTTC. Its translation is CASSIWQGADYGYTF.

The V and J genes are TRBV7-9 and TRBJ1-2; 8 bases fit TRBD1. Germline CDR1 SEHNR, CDR2 FQNEAQ (reference sequence). The CDR3 has 15 residues. J was trimmed by 8 bases and V by 2 bases; bases with no gene match: 10. Written as DNA, the CDR3 is TGTGCCAGCAGCTTATGGGACAGGCCTTCCGAGGGCTACACCTTC. It codes for CASSLWDRPSEGYTF. The complete variable domain, with remaining parts taken from reference TRBV7-9 and TRBJ1-2, reads DTGVSQNPRHKITKRGQNVTFRCDPISEHNRLYWYRQTLGQGPEFLTYFQNEAQLEKSRLLSDRFSAERPKGSFSTLEIQRTEQGDSAMYLCASSLWDRPSEGYTFGSGTRLTVV.

The chain links TRBV7-8 to TRBJ1-1; unclear D gene. The germline V gene encodes CDR1 SGHVS and CDR2 FQNEAQ. V was pared by 9 bases and J by 6 bases, with 11 bases between. This CDR3 spans 11 amino acids. CDR3 bases: TGTGCCAGTCTCGAGGGCGCTGAAGCTTTCTTT. Translated: CASLEGAEAFF. The full variable domain, rest sourced from reference TRBV7-8 and TRBJ1-1, is GAGVSQSPRYKVAKRGQDVALRCDPISGHVSLFWYQQALGQGPEFLTYFQNEAQLDKSGLPSDRFFAERPEGSVSTLKIQRTQQEDSAVYLCASLEGAEAFFGQGTRLTVV.

The genes are TRBV20-1 and TRBJ2-7; 14 bases line up with TRBD2. Looked up from germline, CDR1 is DFQATT and CDR2 is SNEGSKA (reference sequence). The CDR3 spans 17 residues. Unmatched junction bases numbered 10, after V lost 3 bases and J lost 3 bases. CDR3 region: CSASQWATSGRVYEQYF. In nucleotides, the CDR3 is TGCAGTGCTAGTCAGTGGGCGACTAGCGGGAGGGTCTACGAGCAGTACTTC.

The gene calls are TRBV2 and TRBJ2-7; 9 bases agree with TRBD2. Trimming took 7 bases from V and 2 from J; bases not matched to a gene: 6. CDR3 length: 14 amino acids. Germline CDR1 reads SNHLY; CDR2 reads FYNNEI. This CDR3 is CASNSGSLTYEQYF. DNA for the CDR3: TGTGCCAGCAATAGCGGGAGTCTAACCTACGAGCAGTACTTC.

The chain recombines TRBV11-2 with TRBJ2-7, with 10 bases fitting TRBD2. V was clipped by 1 base and J by 2 bases; unmatched bases: 8. The CDR3 sequence is 17 residues long. Germline CDR1 reads SGHAT; CDR2 reads FQNNGV. DNA for the CDR3: TGTGCCAGCAGCTTAGTCCGACTAGCGGGCGAAACCTACGAGCAGTACTTC. Amino acids: CASSLVRLAGETYEQYF. Variable domain in full (rest from reference TRBV11-2 and TRBJ2-7): EAGVAQSPRYKIIEKRQSVAFWCNPISGHATLYWYQQILGQGPKLLIQFQNNGVVDDSQLPKDRFSAERLKGVDSTLKIQPAKLEDSAVYLCASSLVRLAGETYEQYFGPGTRLTVT.

The rearrangement joins TRBV19 to TRBJ1-5; 8 bases match TRBD1. The germline gives CDR1 LNHDA, CDR2 SQIVND (reference sequence). The V segment lost 2 bases and the J segment 4 bases; nucleotides outside the gene matches: 10. The CDR3 is 17 amino acids. CDR3 coding DNA: TGTGCCAGTAGTATACCTACCGGGACAGGTAGTAATCAGCCCCAGCATTTT. Its translation: CASSIPTGTGSNQPQHF.

This rearrangement joins TRBV5-1 to TRBJ2-5; 8 nucleotides line up with TRBD2. The V segment lost 0 bases and the J segment 4 bases; nucleotides outside the gene matches: 5. The CDR3 contains 15 residues. Germline V CDR1 and CDR2: SGHRS, YFSETQ. CDR3: CASSLEGLAGETQYF. CDR3 DNA: TGCGCCAGCAGCTTGGAGGGTCTAGCGGGAGAGACCCAGTACTTC.

The genes are TRBV19 and TRBJ1-5, with TRBD1 matching over 7 bases. The trim removed 4 bases at V and 3 bases at J, leaving 12 bases unmatched. The CDR3 loop spans 17 amino acids. Germline CDR1 is LNHDA and CDR2 is SQIVND (reference sequence). CDR3 loop: CASSRGQGVGVNQPQHF. CDR3 nucleotide sequence: TGTGCCAGTAGTAGAGGTCAGGGGGTAGGAGTCAATCAGCCCCAGCATTTT.

This chain joins TRBV4-3 and TRBJ1-3, with D unclear. Trimming cost V 4 bases and J 1 base, with 8 bases left between them. Germline V gene lookup returns CDR1 LGHNA and CDR2 YSLEER. The CDR3 consists of 14 residues. CDR3 nucleotides: TGCGCCAGCAGCCGGACTCCTTCTGGAAACACCATATATTTT. As protein: CASSRTPSGNTIYF.

In this sample, this clone turned up once. The rearrangement links TRBV2 to TRBJ2-7; TRBD1 might be the D (6 bases). Trimming took off 6 bases at V and 0 bases at J, with 12 bases between the two ends. Germline V gene lookup returns CDR1 SNHLY and CDR2 FYNNEI. The CDR3 has 14 residues. The CDR3 is CASRQGGFSYEQYF. The CDR3 DNA reads as TGTGCCAGCAGACAGGGTGGGTTCTCCTACGAGCAGTACTTC.

V gene TRBV6-5 combines with J gene TRBJ2-3; 13 bases line up with TRBD2. V lost 2 bases and J lost 8; bases outside the gene matches: 7. Germline CDR1 is MNHEY and CDR2 is SVGAGI. The CDR3 loop spans 16 amino acids. The CDR3 protein is CASSYGTSGEGGTQYF. CDR3 bases: TGTGCCAGCAGTTACGGGACTAGCGGGGAAGGTGGTACGCAGTATTTT.

J is TRBJ2-5 and V is TRBV2; 14 bases match TRBD2. This CDR3 is built from 15 residues. Germline loops: CDR1 SNHLY, CDR2 FYNNEI. Trimming removed 6 bases from V and 4 bases from J; junction bases left unmatched: 4. The CDR3 sequence is CASSETSGRVETQYF. The CDR3 nucleotides read TGTGCCAGCAGCGAGACTAGCGGGAGGGTAGAGACCCAGTACTTC.

This sequence joins TRBV28 and TRBJ1-2; D is unresolved. With 7 bases removed from V and 4 bases from J, the gap between germline ends came to 10 bases. Germline V lookup: CDR1 MDHEN, CDR2 SYDVKM. CDR3 length: 12 residues. This CDR3 is CASNQNLYGYTF. The CDR3 DNA reads as TGTGCCAGCAACCAGAATCTCTATGGCTACACCTTC.

The chain recombines TRBV5-8 with TRBJ1-3; 9 bases fit TRBD1. The germline V gene has CDR1 SGHTS and CDR2 YDEGEE. V lost 4 bases to trimming and J lost 0 bases; unmatched junction nucleotides: 5. The CDR3 loop spans 16 amino acids. The CDR3 sequence is CASSDRTGVSGNTIYF. In DNA form, the CDR3 reads TGTGCCAGCAGCGACCGGACAGGGGTCTCTGGAAACACCATATATTTT. The whole variable domain, remainder taken from reference TRBV5-8 and TRBJ1-3, is EAGVTQSPTHLIKTRGQQATLRCSPISGHTSVYWYQQALGLGLQFLLWYDEGEERNRGNFPPRFSGRQFPNYSSELNVNALELEDSALYLCASSDRTGVSGNTIYFGEGSWLTVV.

The V gene is TRBV11-3, the J gene TRBJ1-6; D possibly corresponds to TRBD1 (5 bases). The CDR3 covers 14 residues. The V gene's germline CDR1 is SGHNT and CDR2 YENEEA. V was cut by 5 bases and J by 6 bases, with 11 bases left in between. The CDR3 loop reads CASSAGPTNSPLHF. For the CDR3, the DNA is TGTGCCAGCAGCGCGGGACCCACTAATTCACCCCTCCACTTT.

This clone was observed once. The rearrangement uses TRBV11-2 and TRBJ2-1, with 9 bases matching TRBD1. The CDR3 extends over 14 amino acids. CDR1 is SGHAT and CDR2 is FQNNGV in the germline V gene. After removal of 5 bases from V and 10 bases from J, the junction contained 9 bases not matched to a gene. CDR3 protein: CASSLQGQGYEQFF. CDR3 coding DNA: TGTGCCAGCAGCCTACAGGGACAGGGCTACGAGCAGTTCTTC.

The V and J genes are TRBV24-1 and TRBJ2-5; 11 bases line up with TRBD2. CDR3 length: 16 residues. Germline V gives CDR1 KGHDR, CDR2 SFDVKD. V lost 1 base and J lost 5; bases outside the gene matches: 5. CDR3 DNA sequence: TGTGCCACCAGTGATTTTACTAGCGGGAGACGGGAGACCCAGTACTTC. This sequence encodes CATSDFTSGRRETQYF.

The chain combines TRBV6-5 with TRBJ2-6; TRBD1 is a possible D gene (6 bases). CDR3 size: 15 residues. Germline-derived CDR1 and CDR2 are MNHEY and SVGAGI. Trimming removed 2 bases from V and 4 bases from J, with 9 bases in between. The DNA of the CDR3 is TGTGCCAGCAGTTACCAGGGGTTAGGGGCCAACGTCCTGACTTTC. Translating gives CASSYQGLGANVLTF.

The chain uses TRBV5-1 and TRBJ1-2; TRBD1 aligns across 7 bases. This CDR3 comprises 14 residues. With V trimmed by 5 bases and J by 0 bases, 4 bases remained unmatched. Looked up from germline, CDR1 is SGHRS and CDR2 is YFSETQ. The chain's CDR3 is CASRTGTANYGYTF. The DNA of the CDR3 is TGCGCCAGCAGGACCGGGACAGCTAACTATGGCTACACCTTC.

CDR3 protein: CASSHTSYEQYF. The CDR3 nucleotides are TGTGCCAGCAGCCATACTTCCTACGAGCAGTACTTC. The V gene is TRBV28, the J gene TRBJ2-7; D not certain. CDR1 and CDR2 (germline): MDHEN, SYDVKM. Trimming removed 6 bases from V and 1 base from J, with 7 bases in between. The CDR3 consists of 12 residues.

The chain combines TRBV24-1 with TRBJ2-2, with D perhaps matching TRBD1 (6 bases). CDR3 length equals 16 residues. Germline V CDR1 and CDR2: KGHDR, SFDVKD. The ends were cut back, 4 bases at V and 2 bases at J, with 13 bases in the middle. CDR3 region: CATSEPPGTNTGELFF. CDR3 DNA: TGTGCCACCAGTGAACCACCCGGGACAAACACCGGGGAGCTGTTTTTT.

Concerning this clone itself: Other DNA variants within this sample encode the same CDR3. The rearrangement uses TRBV5-1 and TRBJ2-1; 13 bases are a match to TRBD2. J was trimmed by 6 bases and V by 2 bases; bases with no gene match: 2. This CDR3 has 15 residues. Germline V gene data show CDR1 as SGHRS and CDR2 as YFSETQ. The CDR3, as DNA: TGCGCCAGCAGCTTAGGACTAGCGGGAGTCAATGAGCAGTTCTTC. This sequence encodes CASSLGLAGVNEQFF.

The chain has TRBV18 and TRBJ1-1; 10 bases line up with TRBD1. The CDR3 has 13 amino acids. Germline assignment: CDR1 KGHSH and CDR2 LQKENI. J gave up 5 bases and V 8 bases, and 5 bases lay outside the gene matches. The CDR3 loop reads CASQTGGATEAFF. CDR3 bases: TGTGCCAGCCAGACAGGGGGCGCGACTGAAGCTTTCTTT.

This clone was seen once. This chain connects TRBV7-9 to TRBJ2-7; 8 bases map to TRBD1. The V gene's germline CDR1 is SEHNR and CDR2 FQNEAQ (reference sequence). J gave up 2 bases and V 1 base, and 1 base lay outside the gene matches. CDR3 length: 14 amino acids. CDR3 residues: CASSLGQGTYEQYF. The DNA for the CDR3 is TGTGCCAGCAGCTTAGGACAGGGGACCTACGAGCAGTACTTC.

The chain combines TRBV6-5 with TRBJ1-5, with TRBD1 identical over 7 bases. Germline CDR1 reads MNHEY; CDR2 reads SVGAGI. With V trimmed by 4 bases and J by 4 bases, 10 bases remained unmatched. The CDR3 is 16 amino acids. CDR3 region: CASSSRTGTANQPQHF. DNA for the CDR3: TGTGCCAGCAGTTCGAGAACCGGGACAGCTAATCAGCCCCAGCATTTT.

The V call is TRBV11-2, the J call TRBJ2-3; D is unclear. The CDR3 sequence is 14 residues long. V lost 0 bases to trimming and J lost 10 bases, with 14 bases between them. CDR1 is SGHAT, CDR2 FQNNGV, per germline. Here the CDR3 reads CASSLDRIYGPQYF. DNA of the CDR3: TGTGCCAGCAGCTTAGACCGCATCTATGGGCCGCAGTATTTT.

The chain uses TRBV2 and TRBJ2-7, with 7 nucleotides matching TRBD2. Germline CDR1 reads SNHLY; CDR2 reads FYNNEI. Trimming took 10 bases from V and 2 from J; bases not matched to a gene: 11. This CDR3 spans 14 amino acids. CDR3 protein: CATDLREAAYEQYF. CDR3 bases: TGTGCCACAGATCTACGGGAGGCGGCCTACGAGCAGTACTTC.